The rows below give T cell receptor beta chains drawn from one sample of a study of T-cell reconstitution after alpha-beta-depleted transplantation in children. TCRdb independently ran MiXCR on the PCR reads; one entry per CDR3 protein. The table has under 85,000 distinct CDR3 sequences, approximately 18% seen once. This specimen consisted of PBMCs, mostly from graft donor cells, obtained 360 days after TCRalphabeta/CD19-depleted stem cell transplant. The receptors were gathered from a male patient between 2 and 15 years old who had a stem cell transplant for acute lymphoblastic leukemia, so the T cells may come from the graft donor. CDR3s include the opening cysteine and the closing phenylalanine or tryptophan. D genes are given only for firm matches. A clone size is listed for some rows: how often the clone was seen (once, few, many), or a class if it is expanded.

clone size: few
D gene: NA
V gene: TRBV3-1
J gene: TRBJ2-1
CDR3 DNA: TGTGCCAGCAGGGGAAGACAATACAATGAGCAGTTCTTC
CDR3 protein: CASRGRQYNEQFF

clone size: NA
D gene: NA
V gene: TRBV10-3
J gene: TRBJ1-2
CDR3 DNA: TGTGCCATCAGTGACGGTGGGGGAACTCTTAACTATGGCTACACCTTC
CDR3 protein: CAISDGGGTLNYGYTF

clone size: few
D gene: NA
V gene: TRBV5-1
J gene: TRBJ1-2
CDR3 DNA: TGCGCCAGCAGCAAGGGAGGGCCCACTAACTATGGCTACACCTTC
CDR3 protein: CASSKGGPTNYGYTF

clone size: few
D gene: NA
V gene: TRBV28
J gene: TRBJ1-1
CDR3 DNA: TGTGCCAGCGGTAAATGGTCCACTGAAGCTTTCTTT
CDR3 protein: CASGKWSTEAFF

clone size: NA
D gene: TRBD1
V gene: TRBV12-3/TRBV12-4
J gene: TRBJ2-7
CDR3 DNA: TGTGCCAGCAGTTTCCAACAGGGGGTGTGGGAAAGCTACGAGCAGTACTTC
CDR3 protein: CASSFQQGVWESYEQYF

clone size: few
D gene: NA
V gene: TRBV3-1
J gene: TRBJ1-1
CDR3 DNA: TGTGCCAGCAGCCAAACCAAGGAAGCTTTCTTT
CDR3 protein: CASSQTKEAFF

clone size: many
D gene: NA
V gene: TRBV21-1
J gene: TRBJ2-7
CDR3 DNA: TGTGCCAGCAGAAAAGAATGGTCAGAGGGGAACGAGCAGTACTTC
CDR3 protein: CASRKEWSEGNEQYF

clone size: few
D gene: NA
V gene: TRBV27
J gene: TRBJ2-5
CDR3 DNA: TGTGCCAGCAGTCCCTGGACAGCGTACCAAGAGACCCAGTACTTC
CDR3 protein: CASSPWTAYQETQYF

clone size: NA
D gene: NA
V gene: TRBV5-1
J gene: TRBJ1-2
CDR3 DNA: TGCGCCAGCAGCTTGGGGATGGGGCCGGACTATGGCTACACCTTC
CDR3 protein: CASSLGMGPDYGYTF

clone size: NA
D gene: NA
V gene: TRBV5-1
J gene: TRBJ1-1
CDR3 DNA: TGCGCCAGCAGCTTGGCAGACAGGAACACTGAAGCTTTCTTT
CDR3 protein: CASSLADRNTEAFF

clone size: NA
D gene: TRBD2
V gene: TRBV15
J gene: TRBJ2-7
CDR3 DNA: TGTGCCACCAGCAGAGGATGGGGCCCGGGGACTAGCGGGGCCTACGAGCAGTACTTC
CDR3 protein: CATSRGWGPGTSGAYEQYF

clone size: NA
D gene: NA
V gene: TRBV4-2
J gene: TRBJ2-2
CDR3 DNA: TGTGCCAGCAGCCCTGGGGTTTGGGCCGGGGAGCTGTTTTTT
CDR3 protein: CASSPGVWAGELFF

clone size: many
D gene: NA
V gene: TRBV7-8
J gene: TRBJ1-1
CDR3 DNA: TGTGCCAGCAGCTTAGGATTACAGGGGAACACTGAAGCTTTCTTT
CDR3 protein: CASSLGLQGNTEAFF

clone size: many
D gene: TRBD2
V gene: TRBV29-1
J gene: TRBJ2-1
CDR3 DNA: TGCAGCGCAAGATTCAGCGGGGTTAGCTCCTACAATGAGCAGTTCTTC
CDR3 protein: CSARFSGVSSYNEQFF

clone size: few
D gene: TRBD1
V gene: TRBV2
J gene: TRBJ2-7
CDR3 DNA: TGTGCCAGCAGTGAAGAGAGACAGGGGGTGCAGTACTTC
CDR3 protein: CASSEERQGVQYF

clone size: few
D gene: TRBD2
V gene: TRBV12-3/TRBV12-4
J gene: TRBJ2-1
CDR3 DNA: TGTGCCAGCAGTTTCCCCGGACTAGTTAGCAATGAGCAGTTCTTC
CDR3 protein: CASSFPGLVSNEQFF

clone size: NA
D gene: NA
V gene: TRBV7-8
J gene: TRBJ2-3
CDR3 DNA: TGTGCCAGCAGCTTAGGAAGGGAAGGAGATGTGGCGCAGTATTTT
CDR3 protein: CASSLGREGDVAQYF

clone size: many
D gene: NA
V gene: TRBV5-1
J gene: TRBJ1-1
CDR3 DNA: TGCGCCAGCAGCTTGAGGGCTTTGAACACTGAAGCTTTCTTT
CDR3 protein: CASSLRALNTEAFF

clone size: NA
D gene: TRBD2
V gene: TRBV6-1
J gene: TRBJ2-1
CDR3 DNA: TGTGCCAGCAGGTCGGGACTAGCGAATGAGCAGTTCTTC
CDR3 protein: CASRSGLANEQFF

clone size: NA
D gene: TRBD2
V gene: TRBV7-6
J gene: TRBJ2-1
CDR3 DNA: TGTGCCAGCAGCTCTTCCCTTAGCGGGGCCTCCTACAATGAGCAGTTCTTC
CDR3 protein: CASSSSLSGASYNEQFF

clone size: once
D gene: TRBD2
V gene: TRBV7-9
J gene: TRBJ2-1
CDR3 DNA: TGTGCCAGCAGCTTTCAAACCTTACTAGCGGATGAGCAGTTCTTC
CDR3 protein: CASSFQTLLADEQFF

clone size: few
D gene: NA
V gene: TRBV5-1
J gene: TRBJ2-1
CDR3 DNA: TGCGCCAGCAGCTTGGGGACTAAACAATACAATGAGCAGTTCTTC
CDR3 protein: CASSLGTKQYNEQFF

clone size: few
D gene: NA
V gene: TRBV12-3/TRBV12-4
J gene: TRBJ2-1
CDR3 DNA: TGTGCCAGCAGGGGGCCACTCCACAATGAGCAGTTCTTC
CDR3 protein: CASRGPLHNEQFF

clone size: NA
D gene: NA
V gene: TRBV5-6
J gene: TRBJ2-1
CDR3 DNA: TGTGCCAGCAGCACCGGGGGAAGACAGTCCTCCTACAATGAGCAGTTCTTC
CDR3 protein: CASSTGGRQSSYNEQFF

clone size: NA
D gene: NA
V gene: TRBV6-2/TRBV6-3
J gene: TRBJ1-5
CDR3 DNA: TGTGCCAGCAGTTACTGGGGGAGGCCCCAGCATTTT
CDR3 protein: CASSYWGRPQHF

clone size: NA
D gene: TRBD2
V gene: TRBV4-1
J gene: TRBJ2-5
CDR3 DNA: TGCGCCAGCAGCCAAGAGGTAGCGGGACAAGAGACCCAGTACTTC
CDR3 protein: CASSQEVAGQETQYF

clone size: few
D gene: NA
V gene: TRBV4-1
J gene: TRBJ1-5
CDR3 DNA: TGCGCCAGCAGCCAATCTCTTCAGGGGAGTCAGCCCCAGCATTTT
CDR3 protein: CASSQSLQGSQPQHF

clone size: few
D gene: TRBD1
V gene: TRBV28
J gene: TRBJ2-5
CDR3 DNA: TGTGCCAGCAGTTCACCTTTCGGGACAGGGGGGGAGACCCAGTACTTC
CDR3 protein: CASSSPFGTGGETQYF

clone size: NA
D gene: NA
V gene: TRBV11-2
J gene: TRBJ1-6
CDR3 DNA: TGTGCCAGCAGTTTCAGGGGTGGCAATTCACCCCTCCACTTT
CDR3 protein: CASSFRGGNSPLHF

clone size: few
D gene: TRBD2
V gene: TRBV20-1
J gene: TRBJ2-7
CDR3 DNA: TGCAGTGCTGCAGCGGGAGTCCCTCCCTACGAGCAGTACTTC
CDR3 protein: CSAAAGVPPYEQYF

clone size: many
D gene: TRBD1
V gene: TRBV7-9
J gene: TRBJ2-3
CDR3 DNA: TGTGCCCCCGGGACAGGAAGCACAGATACGCAGTATTTT
CDR3 protein: CAPGTGSTDTQYF

clone size: many
D gene: NA
V gene: TRBV11-3
J gene: TRBJ2-3
CDR3 DNA: TGTGCCAGCAGCGCCCGGACTGGGGCAGATACGCAGTATTTT
CDR3 protein: CASSARTGADTQYF

clone size: NA
D gene: NA
V gene: TRBV20-1
J gene: TRBJ2-5
CDR3 DNA: TGCAGTGCTAGAGATCGGGACTCCTTCCAAGAGACCCAGTACTTC
CDR3 protein: CSARDRDSFQETQYF

clone size: many
D gene: TRBD1
V gene: TRBV12-3/TRBV12-4
J gene: TRBJ2-7
CDR3 DNA: TGTGCCAGCAGTGATAACCGGGACAGGTTCATCTACGAGCAGTACTTC
CDR3 protein: CASSDNRDRFIYEQYF

clone size: few
D gene: NA
V gene: TRBV3-1
J gene: TRBJ2-7
CDR3 DNA: TGTGCCAGCAGCCAACTTCCAGGGGCCGGCGAGCAGTACTTC
CDR3 protein: CASSQLPGAGEQYF

clone size: many
D gene: TRBD2
V gene: TRBV2
J gene: TRBJ2-7
CDR3 DNA: TGTGCCAGCAGCCGCGGACTAGCGGGAGGAAGGTCCTACGAGCAGTACTTC
CDR3 protein: CASSRGLAGGRSYEQYF

clone size: NA
D gene: TRBD2
V gene: TRBV6-1
J gene: TRBJ2-2
CDR3 DNA: TGTGCCAGCAGAGCGGGACTAGCGGGATCCGGGGAGCTGTTTTTT
CDR3 protein: CASRAGLAGSGELFF

clone size: few
D gene: NA
V gene: TRBV7-6
J gene: TRBJ2-1
CDR3 DNA: TGTGCCAGCAGCCAGTACTTATTGGGGGTCGGAGACAATGAGCAGTTCTTC
CDR3 protein: CASSQYLLGVGDNEQFF

clone size: NA
D gene: TRBD1
V gene: TRBV10-3
J gene: TRBJ2-7
CDR3 DNA: TGTGCCACCCACCGGGACAGGGTCTACGAGCAGTACTTC
CDR3 protein: CATHRDRVYEQYF

clone size: few
D gene: NA
V gene: TRBV5-1
J gene: TRBJ2-2
CDR3 DNA: TGCGCCAGCAGCTTGTATTATGTAAGGACCGGGGAGCTGTTTTTT
CDR3 protein: CASSLYYVRTGELFF

clone size: NA
D gene: NA
V gene: TRBV20-1
J gene: TRBJ2-7
CDR3 DNA: TGCAGTGCTAGACCCGGGTACCGCGAGCAGTACTTC
CDR3 protein: CSARPGYREQYF

clone size: few
D gene: NA
V gene: TRBV12-3/TRBV12-4
J gene: TRBJ2-1
CDR3 DNA: TGTGCCAGCAGTTCCCACGCTCCCCGGGGCGAGCAGTTCTTC
CDR3 protein: CASSSHAPRGEQFF

clone size: NA
D gene: TRBD2
V gene: TRBV11-1
J gene: TRBJ2-5
CDR3 DNA: TGTGCCAGCAGCTTAGTCGGTAGCGGGAGGGCCTGGTATTTGGAGACCCAGTACTTC
CDR3 protein: CASSLVGSGRAWYLETQYF

clone size: NA
D gene: TRBD2
V gene: TRBV12-3/TRBV12-4
J gene: TRBJ2-1
CDR3 DNA: TGTGCCAGCAGTTTATTGCTAGCGGGAGGGCCTATTATGGGGTACAATGAGCAGTTCTTC
CDR3 protein: CASSLLLAGGPIMGYNEQFF

clone size: NA
D gene: TRBD1
V gene: TRBV7-9
J gene: TRBJ1-1
CDR3 DNA: TGTGCCAGCAGCGCAAGACAGGGGTGGGACACTGAAGCTTTCTTT
CDR3 protein: CASSARQGWDTEAFF

clone size: many
D gene: NA
V gene: TRBV4-1
J gene: TRBJ2-3
CDR3 DNA: TGCGCCAGCAGCCATCTAGCGACCACAGTGGATACGCAGTATTTT
CDR3 protein: CASSHLATTVDTQYF

clone size: many
D gene: TRBD2
V gene: TRBV7-8
J gene: TRBJ2-3
CDR3 DNA: TGTGCCAGCAGCACCTCTAGCGGGAGGGGGTATACGCAGTATTTT
CDR3 protein: CASSTSSGRGYTQYF

clone size: few
D gene: NA
V gene: TRBV5-5
J gene: TRBJ2-7
CDR3 DNA: TGTGCCAGCAGCGTATACTACCGCGGCCTCTACGAGCAGTACTTC
CDR3 protein: CASSVYYRGLYEQYF

clone size: few
D gene: TRBD2
V gene: TRBV7-9
J gene: TRBJ2-1
CDR3 DNA: TGTGCCAGCAGCTTTAGCGGGAGAGTCTACAATGAGCAGTTCTTC
CDR3 protein: CASSFSGRVYNEQFF